Listed below are T cell receptor beta chains from one sample, sequenced in a study of T cells in Graves' hyperthyroidism and ophthalmopathy. One entry per CDR3 protein, called by TCRdb with MiXCR from the multiplex PCR reads. The sample has 700,000 to 850,000 distinct CDR3 sequences, approximately 36% seen once. The sample taken for sequencing was blood. These receptors came from a woman aged 40 to 50 with Graves' hyperthyroidism. Each CDR3 is given with its conserved first and last residue. Expanded clones get a size class; other rows say once, few or many, or leave the size out.

V gene	CDR3 length	J gene	clone size	CDR3 protein
TRBV20-1	10	TRBJ1-1	once	CSARATGAFF
TRBV29-1	14	TRBJ1-1	.	CSVEEGTGGTEAFF
TRBV7-8	14	TRBJ1-1	few	CASSYDPYYTEAFF
TRBV6-5	17	TRBJ2-7	.	CASSPRGVTGSSYEQYF
TRBV6-6	15	TRBJ1-5	.	CASSYGQGRYQPQHF
TRBV6-1	14	TRBJ1-1	.	CASSVGVMNTEAFF
TRBV29-1	15	TRBJ2-6	many	CSVAQGALGANVLTF
TRBV7-9	12	.	once	CASSRRGGEQFF
TRBV7-8	19	TRBJ2-7	few	CASSSEWGGTRRGGYEQYF
TRBV3-1	11	TRBJ1-2	few	CASTGWGGYTF
TRBV9	16	TRBJ2-3	few	CASSVAGRGSTDTQYF
TRBV7-6	15	TRBJ1-2	.	CASSQEPGQGHGYTF
TRBV7-9	13	TRBJ2-7	few	CASSFATAYEQYF
TRBV7-2	13	TRBJ2-5	many	CASSPFGSETQYF
TRBV6-2/TRBV6-3	16	TRBJ1-1	few	CASSYQWRGGNTEAFF
TRBV6-5	12	TRBJ1-6	many	CASREGGMALHF
TRBV7-9	15	TRBJ1-5	many	CASSSTDGSNQPQHF
TRBV10-2	13	TRBJ1-1	.	CAAGRARNTEAFF
TRBV24-1	15	TRBJ1-4	.	CATSAGAQANEKLFF
TRBV7-2	15	TRBJ1-2	few	CASSQDTTVNYGYTF
TRBV6-5	15	TRBJ1-5	many	CASSRHEQGHQPQHF
TRBV7-2	13	TRBJ1-5	many	CASGKRSNQPQHF
TRBV5-4	17	TRBJ2-6	.	CASSQLTGLAGANVLTF
TRBV13	14	TRBJ1-2	.	CASSDPPPGQRFSF
TRBV7-2	15	TRBJ1-5	.	CASSQKQGSNQPQHF
TRBV20-1	12	TRBJ1-1	.	CSACQRNTEAFF
TRBV20-1	17	TRBJ2-2	.	CSARGLVGRANTGELFF
TRBV10-1	15	TRBJ2-7	.	CASSKNSGGAYEQYF
TRBV7-9	14	TRBJ1-2	many	CASNQGTGDRGYTF
TRBV5-6	19	TRBJ1-5	once	CASSFYICSASRYNQPQHF
TRBV19	13	TRBJ2-5	few	CASSGGVRETQYF
TRBV7-6	16	TRBJ2-5	.	CARAQTGTGGEETQYF
TRBV19	14	TRBJ2-2	.	CASNRQRYTGELFF
TRBV10-3	17	TRBJ1-2	many	CAISERTGTSTNYGYTF
TRBV2	16	TRBJ1-1	.	CASSPQDSPLNTEAFF
TRBV7-9	12	TRBJ2-7	many	CASSYTSSEQYF
TRBV5-1	14	TRBJ2-7	.	CASSFGTSNSEQYF
TRBV10-3	14	TRBJ1-4	.	CATRTVATNEKLFF
TRBV10-3	10	TRBJ2-2	.	CAITGGELFF
TRBV25-1	14	TRBJ1-2	.	CASSPGQPNYGYTF
TRBV19	15	TRBJ1-2	.	CAWSVTGQGIYGYTF
TRBV3-1	14	TRBJ1-1	.	CASSQGIEWTEAFF
TRBV5-1	14	TRBJ1-5	many	CASSLEYGNQPQHF
TRBV6-1	14	TRBJ2-2	.	CASSVYYSTGELFF
TRBV12-3/TRBV12-4	14	TRBJ1-1	few	CASSLGGAATEAFF
TRBV6-4	17	TRBJ2-5	.	CASSHPGLAYIQETQYF
TRBV11-2	15	TRBJ1-2	.	CASSLRGQGQNGYTF
TRBV7-2	19	TRBJ1-1	.	CATAHGGDRAFKKNTEAFF
TRBV5-1	15	TRBJ1-3	few	CASSEGFNSGNTIYF
TRBV10-3	13	TRBJ1-4	.	CAISEVNTEKLFF
TRBV29-1	19	TRBJ1-2	.	CSVEAPHTGAFTSNYGYTF
TRBV7-2	12	TRBJ2-7	few	CASSFLQYEQYF
TRBV20-1	13	TRBJ1-2	many	CSAPGTGGYGYTF
TRBV6-5	16	TRBJ2-7	few	CASSPSAGASTYEQYF
TRBV10-1	15	TRBJ2-2	.	CASSEGSTATGELFF